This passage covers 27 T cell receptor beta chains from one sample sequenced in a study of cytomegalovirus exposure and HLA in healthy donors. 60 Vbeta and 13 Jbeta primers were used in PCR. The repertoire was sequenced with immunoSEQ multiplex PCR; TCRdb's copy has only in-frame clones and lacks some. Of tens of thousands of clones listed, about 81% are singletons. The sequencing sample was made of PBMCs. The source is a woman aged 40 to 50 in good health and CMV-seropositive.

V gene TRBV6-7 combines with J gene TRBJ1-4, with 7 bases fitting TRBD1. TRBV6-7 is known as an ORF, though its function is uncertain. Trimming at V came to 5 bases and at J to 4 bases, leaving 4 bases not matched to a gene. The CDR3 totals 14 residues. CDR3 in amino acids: CASSQGTDNEKLFF. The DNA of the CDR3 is TGTGCCAGCAGTCAGGGGACAGATAATGAAAAACTGTTTTTT.

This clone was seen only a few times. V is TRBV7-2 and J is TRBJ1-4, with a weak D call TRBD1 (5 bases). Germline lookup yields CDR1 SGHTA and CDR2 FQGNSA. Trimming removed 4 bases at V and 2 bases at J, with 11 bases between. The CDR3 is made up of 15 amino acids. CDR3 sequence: CASSSAGRTNEKLFF. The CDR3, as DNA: TGTGCCAGCAGCTCGGCAGGGCGGACTAATGAAAAACTGTTTTTT. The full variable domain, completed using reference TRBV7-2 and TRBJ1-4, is GAGVSQSPSNKVTEKGKDVELRCDPISGHTALYWYRQSLGQGLEFLIYFQGNSAPDKSGLPSDRFSAERTGGSVSTLTIQRTQQEDSAVYLCASSSAGRTNEKLFFGSGTQLSVL.

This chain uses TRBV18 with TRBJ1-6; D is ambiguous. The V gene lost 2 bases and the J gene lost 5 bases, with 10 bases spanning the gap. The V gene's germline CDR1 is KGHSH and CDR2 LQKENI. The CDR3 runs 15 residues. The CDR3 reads CASSPEGRHNSPLHF. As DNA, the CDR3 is TGTGCCAGCTCACCAGAGGGTCGGCATAATTCACCCCTCCACTTT.

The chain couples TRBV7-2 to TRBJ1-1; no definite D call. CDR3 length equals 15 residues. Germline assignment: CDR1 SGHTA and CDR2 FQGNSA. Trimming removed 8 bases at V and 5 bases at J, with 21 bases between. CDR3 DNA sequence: TGTGCCAGCTGTCGGCCGGGGATGGGTGGGACTGAAGCTTTCTTT. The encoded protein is CASCRPGMGGTEAFF.

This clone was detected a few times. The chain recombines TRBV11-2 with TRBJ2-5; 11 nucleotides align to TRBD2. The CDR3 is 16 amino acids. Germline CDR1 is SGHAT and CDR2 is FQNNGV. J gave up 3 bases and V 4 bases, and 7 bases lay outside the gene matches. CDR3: CASSSLAGGRKETQYF. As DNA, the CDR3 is TGTGCCAGCAGCTCCCTAGCGGGGGGCCGTAAAGAGACCCAGTACTTC. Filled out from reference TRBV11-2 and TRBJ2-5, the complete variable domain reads EAGVAQSPRYKIIEKRQSVAFWCNPISGHATLYWYQQILGQGPKLLIQFQNNGVVDDSQLPKDRFSAERLKGVDSTLKIQPAKLEDSAVYLCASSSLAGGRKETQYFGPGTRLLVL.

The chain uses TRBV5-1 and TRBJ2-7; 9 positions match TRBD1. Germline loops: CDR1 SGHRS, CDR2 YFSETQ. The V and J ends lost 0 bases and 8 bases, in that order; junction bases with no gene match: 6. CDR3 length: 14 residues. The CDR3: CASSLEQGALKQYF. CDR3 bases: TGCGCCAGCAGCTTGGAACAGGGGGCTTTAAAGCAGTACTTC.

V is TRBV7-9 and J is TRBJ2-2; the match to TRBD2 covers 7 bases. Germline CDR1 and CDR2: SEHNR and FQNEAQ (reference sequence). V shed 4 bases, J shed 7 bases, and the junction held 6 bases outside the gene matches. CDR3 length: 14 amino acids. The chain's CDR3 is CASSSQRGVGELFF. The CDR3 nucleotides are TGTGCCAGCAGCTCTCAGCGGGGTGTCGGGGAGCTGTTTTTT.

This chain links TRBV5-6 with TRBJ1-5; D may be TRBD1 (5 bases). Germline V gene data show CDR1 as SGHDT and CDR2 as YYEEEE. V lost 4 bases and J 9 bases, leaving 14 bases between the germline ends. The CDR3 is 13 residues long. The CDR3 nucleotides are TGTGCCAGCAGCCCTAGGCAGGGCGGGCCCCAGCATTTT. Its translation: CASSPRQGGPQHF.

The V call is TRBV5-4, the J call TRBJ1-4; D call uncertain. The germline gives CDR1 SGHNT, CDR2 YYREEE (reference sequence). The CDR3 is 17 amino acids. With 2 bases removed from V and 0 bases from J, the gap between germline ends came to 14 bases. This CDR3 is CASSFGSWAATNEKLFF. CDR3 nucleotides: TGTGCCAGCAGCTTTGGATCCTGGGCAGCAACTAATGAAAAACTGTTTTTT.

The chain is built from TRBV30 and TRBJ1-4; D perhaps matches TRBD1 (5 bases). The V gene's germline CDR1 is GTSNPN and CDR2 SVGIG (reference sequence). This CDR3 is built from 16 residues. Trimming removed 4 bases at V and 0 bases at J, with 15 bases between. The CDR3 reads CAWKQALTATNEKLFF. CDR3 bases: TGTGCCTGGAAACAGGCCCTAACTGCAACTAATGAAAAACTGTTTTTT. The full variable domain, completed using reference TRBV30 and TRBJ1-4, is SQTIHQWPATLVQPVGSPLSLECTVEGTSNPNLYWYRQAAGRGLQLLFYSVGIGQISSEVPQNLSASRPQDRQFILSSKKLLLSDSGFYLCAWKQALTATNEKLFFGSGTQLSVL.

The CDR3 loop reads CASSLLEETQYF. The CDR3 DNA is TGTGCCAGCAGTTTACTAGAAGAGACCCAGTACTTC. The chain carries TRBV28 and TRBJ2-5; D ambiguous. Trimming removed 2 bases from V and 3 bases from J, with 4 bases in between. This CDR3 has 12 residues. Looked up from germline, CDR1 is MDHEN and CDR2 is SYDVKM.

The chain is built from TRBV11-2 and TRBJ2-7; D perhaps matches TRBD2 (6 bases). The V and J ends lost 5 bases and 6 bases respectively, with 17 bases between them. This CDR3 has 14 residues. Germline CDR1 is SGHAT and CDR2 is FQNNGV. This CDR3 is CASSVQEGLGEQYF. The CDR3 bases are TGTGCCAGCAGCGTCCAGGAGGGGCTCGGCGAGCAGTACTTC.

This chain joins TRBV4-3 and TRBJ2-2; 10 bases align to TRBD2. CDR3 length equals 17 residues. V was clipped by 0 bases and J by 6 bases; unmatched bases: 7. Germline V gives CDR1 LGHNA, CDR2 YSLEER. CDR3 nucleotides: TGCGCCAGCAGCCAAGATCTGAGCGGGGGGGCCGCCGGGGAGCTGTTTTTT. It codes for CASSQDLSGGAAGELFF.

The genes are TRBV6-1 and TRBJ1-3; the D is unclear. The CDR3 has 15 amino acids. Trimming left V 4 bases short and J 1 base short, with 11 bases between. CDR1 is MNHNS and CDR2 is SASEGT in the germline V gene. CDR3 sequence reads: CASSGLAGSGNTIYF. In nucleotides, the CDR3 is TGTGCCAGCAGTGGGTTGGCAGGTTCTGGAAACACCATATATTTT.

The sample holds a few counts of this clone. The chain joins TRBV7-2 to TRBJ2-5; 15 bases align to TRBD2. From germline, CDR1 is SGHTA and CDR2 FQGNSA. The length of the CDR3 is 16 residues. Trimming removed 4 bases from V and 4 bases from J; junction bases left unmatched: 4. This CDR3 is CASSWGGLAGGETQYF. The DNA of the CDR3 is TGTGCCAGCAGCTGGGGGGGACTAGCGGGGGGAGAGACCCAGTACTTC.

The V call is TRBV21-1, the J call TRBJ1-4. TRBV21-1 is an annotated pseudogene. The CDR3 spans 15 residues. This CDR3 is CATILRQATNEKLFF. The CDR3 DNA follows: TGTGCCACCATACTACGCCAAGCAACTAATGAAAAACTGTTTTTT.

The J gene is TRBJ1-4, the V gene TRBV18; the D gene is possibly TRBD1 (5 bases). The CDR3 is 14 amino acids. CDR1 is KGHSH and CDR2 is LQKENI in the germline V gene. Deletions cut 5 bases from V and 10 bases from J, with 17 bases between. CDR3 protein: CASSSQGDRGKLFF. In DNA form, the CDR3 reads TGTGCCAGCTCATCACAAGGTGACAGAGGAAAACTGTTTTTT.

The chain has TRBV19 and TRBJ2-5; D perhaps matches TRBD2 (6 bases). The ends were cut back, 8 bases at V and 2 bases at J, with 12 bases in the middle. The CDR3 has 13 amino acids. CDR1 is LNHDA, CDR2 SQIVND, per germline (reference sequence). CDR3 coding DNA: TGTGCCAGTGCCGCGGGAAATCAAGAGACCCAGTACTTC. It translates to CASAAGNQETQYF.

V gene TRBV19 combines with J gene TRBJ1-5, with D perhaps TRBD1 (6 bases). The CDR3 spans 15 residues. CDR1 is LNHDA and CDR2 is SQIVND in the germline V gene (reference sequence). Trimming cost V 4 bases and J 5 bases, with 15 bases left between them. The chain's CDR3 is CASSRKQGPYQPQHF. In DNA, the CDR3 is TGTGCCAGTAGTAGAAAACAGGGACCGTATCAGCCCCAGCATTTT.

CDR3 region: CASSIGRDRVFGTEAFF. The CDR3, as DNA: TGTGCCAGTAGTATAGGGAGAGACAGGGTTTTCGGCACTGAAGCTTTCTTT. The chain combines TRBV19 with TRBJ1-1, with TRBD1 matching over 7 bases. Germline CDR1 and CDR2: LNHDA and SQIVND (reference sequence). This CDR3 has 17 residues. With V trimmed by 1 base and J by 4 bases, 12 bases remained unmatched.

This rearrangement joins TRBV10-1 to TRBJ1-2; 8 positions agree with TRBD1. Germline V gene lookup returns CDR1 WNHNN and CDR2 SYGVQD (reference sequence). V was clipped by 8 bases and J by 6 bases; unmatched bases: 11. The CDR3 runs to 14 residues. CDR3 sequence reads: CASPEARGRNGYTF. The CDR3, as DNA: TGCGCCAGCCCCGAGGCCAGGGGGCGTAATGGCTACACCTTC.

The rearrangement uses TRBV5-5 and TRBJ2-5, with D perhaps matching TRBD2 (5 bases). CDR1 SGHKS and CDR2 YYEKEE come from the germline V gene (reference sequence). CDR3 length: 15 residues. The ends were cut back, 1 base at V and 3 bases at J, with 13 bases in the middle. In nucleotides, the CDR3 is TGTGCCAGCAGCTTGCGGGGTTTGGAAAAAGAGACCCAGTACTTC. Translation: CASSLRGLEKETQYF.

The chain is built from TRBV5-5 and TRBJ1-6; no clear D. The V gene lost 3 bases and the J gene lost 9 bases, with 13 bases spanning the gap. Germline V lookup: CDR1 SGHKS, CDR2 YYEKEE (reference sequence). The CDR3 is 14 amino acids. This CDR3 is CASSSGSSGSPLHF. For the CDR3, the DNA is TGTGCCAGCAGCTCTGGGAGTTCTGGTTCACCCCTCCACTTT. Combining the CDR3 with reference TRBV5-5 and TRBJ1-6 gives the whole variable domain DAGVTQSPTHLIKTRGQQVTLRCSPISGHKSVSWYQQVLGQGPQFIFQYYEKEERGRGNFPDRFSARQFPNYSSELNVNALLLGDSALYLCASSSGSSGSPLHFGNGTRLTVT.

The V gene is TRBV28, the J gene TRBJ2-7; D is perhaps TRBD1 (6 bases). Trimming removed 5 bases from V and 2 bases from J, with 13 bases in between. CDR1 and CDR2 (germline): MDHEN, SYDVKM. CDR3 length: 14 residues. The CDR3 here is CASSTPQGPYEQYF. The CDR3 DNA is TGTGCCAGCAGTACCCCACAGGGCCCCTACGAGCAGTACTTC.

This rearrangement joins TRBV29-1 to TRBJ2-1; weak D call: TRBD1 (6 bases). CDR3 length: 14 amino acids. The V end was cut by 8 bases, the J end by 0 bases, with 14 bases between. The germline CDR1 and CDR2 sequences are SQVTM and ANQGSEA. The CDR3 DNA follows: TGCAGCTCACGGGGCAGGGGCTCCTACAATGAGCAGTTCTTC. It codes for CSSRGRGSYNEQFF.

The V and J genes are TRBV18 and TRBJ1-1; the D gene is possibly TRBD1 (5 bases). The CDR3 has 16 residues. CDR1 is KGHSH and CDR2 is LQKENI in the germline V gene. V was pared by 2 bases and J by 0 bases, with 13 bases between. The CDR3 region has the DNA TGTGCCAGCTCACCAAATCGACAGTCCATGAACACTGAAGCTTTCTTT. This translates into CASSPNRQSMNTEAFF.

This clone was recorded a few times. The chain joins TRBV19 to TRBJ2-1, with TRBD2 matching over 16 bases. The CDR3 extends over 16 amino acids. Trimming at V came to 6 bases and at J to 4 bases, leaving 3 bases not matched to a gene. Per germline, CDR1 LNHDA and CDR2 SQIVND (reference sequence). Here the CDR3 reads CASRGGLAGGYNEQFF. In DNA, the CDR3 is TGTGCCAGTAGAGGGGGACTAGCGGGGGGGTACAATGAGCAGTTCTTC.